This entry describes one T cell receptor (beta chain). The antigen remains undetermined. This sample was included in a study of graft-versus-host responses after intestinal transplantation. Looking at the study overall: As for transplant type, recipients had multivisceral, liver-intestinal, or isolated intestinal grafts. Whole-study results and caveats: Recipient-marrow GvH clones were detected, some having first appeared in ileum or blood.

This table comes from immunoSEQ multiplex PCR, and its TCRdb copy is limited to in-frame clones, with some not included. The table records some 110,000 clones, about nine tenths of them present only once. Per germline, CDR1 SNHLY and CDR2 FYNNEI. V lost 2 bases to trimming and J lost 2 bases, with 9 bases between them. The CDR3 is made up of 14 amino acids. The clonotype was recovered from a human donor who received an intestinal transplant. Material: unstimulated CD4+ T cells sorted from spleen or lymph node cells, obtained before intestinal transplant. V is TRBV2 and J is TRBJ1-1; D possibly corresponds to TRBD1 (6 bases). The CDR3 loop is CASSEQGFNTEAFF. The DNA for the CDR3 is TGTGCCAGCAGTGAACAGGGGTTCAACACTGAAGCTTTCTTT.